This paragraph covers one T cell receptor (beta chain) sequence. Germline values: CDR1 SGHVS, CDR2 FQNEAQ. The CDR3 loop spans 15 amino acids. Trimming cost V 6 bases and J 5 bases, with 16 bases left between them. Profiled with immunoSEQ multiplex PCR; TCRdb holds only in-frame clones, not every one. The table lists approximately 60,000 clones, over 85% of them singletons. Patients with autoimmune history or systemic immunosuppression were excluded. Blood samples were obtained at baseline, cycle 4 day 1, and cycle 7 day 1. The entry originates in a study of OX40 agonist ivuxolimab in advanced cancers. At the level of the study: Patients in dose escalation had liver, melanoma, kidney or head and neck cancers. A mean age of around 66 years, range roughly 20 to 85, was recorded, and roughly 80% were male.

The sequence came from an adult with an advanced solid tumor such as melanoma, head and neck, liver or kidney cancer. The gene calls are TRBV7-8 and TRBJ1-4; perhaps TRBD1 as D (6 bases). Sequenced here: CD4+ or CD8+ T cells sorted from blood, sampled in a trial of the OX40 agonist ivuxolimab. The CDR3 DNA follows: TGTGCCAGCAGTTCCGGACAGAAGGTCAATGAAAAACTGTTTTTT. Translated: CASSSGQKVNEKLFF. Looking up the rest from reference TRBV7-8 and TRBJ1-4 gives the full variable domain: GAGVSQSPRYKVAKRGQDVALRCDPISGHVSLFWYQQALGQGPEFLTYFQNEAQLDKSGLPSDRFFAERPEGSVSTLKIQRTQQEDSAVYLCASSSGQKVNEKLFFGSGTQLSVL.